Presented here are 22 T cell receptor beta chains from one specimen sequenced in a study of T cells in pancreatic ductal adenocarcinoma. Only in-frame clones appear in the TCRdb table, and some are missing; sequencing was by immunoSEQ multiplex PCR. The table lists about 100,000 clones, about 95% of them singletons. No neoadjuvant therapy was given to the selected pancreatic ductal adenocarcinoma patients before their surgery. The sample comprised PBMCs. The receptors shown here come from a human donor with pancreatic ductal adenocarcinoma.

Regarding this clone: Mismatch with germline at one junction end may stem from a read error. The V and J genes are TRBV2 and TRBJ2-5; a weak D match, TRBD1 (6 bases). This CDR3 region has 12 residues. Germline assignment: CDR1 SNHLY and CDR2 FYNNEI. The CDR3 loop is CASKGDHETQYF. CDR3 DNA: TGTGCCAGCAAGGGGGACCACGAGACCCAGTACTTC.

The V and J genes are TRBV28 and TRBJ2-5, with 7 bases identical to TRBD2. The germline V gene encodes CDR1 MDHEN and CDR2 SYDVKM. V shed 6 bases, J shed 5 bases, and the junction held 12 bases outside the gene matches. The CDR3 extends over 15 amino acids. The DNA for the CDR3 is TGTGCCAGCAGCGAACAGCGGGGAGTGCGGGAGACCCAGTACTTC. It encodes CASSEQRGVRETQYF.

This clone has a handful of counts. The chain is built from TRBV9 and TRBJ2-3; 7 bases line up with TRBD1. Germline lookup yields CDR1 SGDLS and CDR2 YYNGEE. The CDR3 spans 17 residues. V gave up 3 bases and J gave up 2 bases; unmatched junction bases: 12. The CDR3 sequence: CASSGGPRTGHTDTQYF. The CDR3 coding sequence is TGTGCCAGCAGCGGGGGTCCACGGACAGGACACACAGATACGCAGTATTTT.

This clone was seen a handful of times. The J gene is TRBJ2-3, the V gene TRBV12-5; the D gene is possibly TRBD2 (7 bases). Germline lookup yields CDR1 LGHNT and CDR2 FRNRAP. This CDR3 is built from 16 residues. V lost 7 bases to trimming and J lost 5 bases, with 22 bases between them. The CDR3 region has the DNA TGTGCTAGTGTCATGGGGAGGGGGGCCTACGGAGATACGCAGTATTTT. As protein: CASVMGRGAYGDTQYF.

The chain recombines TRBV7-6 with TRBJ2-3, with D unclear. V lost 5 bases and J lost 6, with 9 bases in between. Germline CDR1 is SGHVS and CDR2 is FNYEAQ. CDR3 size: 12 residues. The CDR3 DNA reads as TGTGCCAGCAGCCCCGACATGGATACGCAGTATTTT. It yields the protein CASSPDMDTQYF.

The rearrangement joins TRBV27 to TRBJ2-6; unclear D gene. Germline values: CDR1 MNHEY, CDR2 SMNVEV (reference sequence). This CDR3 contains 13 residues. V was pared by 5 bases and J by 1 base, with 3 bases between. The CDR3 sequence: CASSPSGANVLTF. CDR3 in DNA: TGTGCCAGCAGTCCTTCTGGGGCCAACGTCCTGACTTTC.

The V and J genes are TRBV20-1 and TRBJ2-5; D is ambiguous. CDR1 is DFQATT and CDR2 is SNEGSKA in the germline V gene (reference sequence). The CDR3 has 10 amino acids. Trimming took 6 bases from V and 5 from J, leaving 7 bases between them. DNA of the CDR3: TGCAGTGCCGCCGCGGAGACCCAGTACTTC. Translating it yields CSAAAETQYF.

This clone came up once. The genes are TRBV18 and TRBJ2-7; TRBD2 matches 7 bases. CDR1 is KGHSH, CDR2 LQKENI, per germline. The CDR3 is 14 amino acids. The V and J ends lost 6 bases and 5 bases, in that order; junction bases with no gene match: 10. The CDR3 sequence is CASSPGEGQDEQYF. The CDR3 DNA reads as TGTGCCAGCTCCCCGGGGGAGGGCCAAGACGAGCAGTACTTC.

The V call is TRBV5-1, the J call TRBJ2-7; 7 nucleotides line up with TRBD2. CDR1 SGHRS and CDR2 YFSETQ come from the germline V gene. There are 16 residues in the CDR3. J lost 1 base, V lost 4 bases, and 11 bases had no gene match. CDR3 residues: CASSPETGGRSYEQYF. The CDR3 region has the DNA TGCGCCAGCAGCCCGGAGACGGGAGGACGATCCTACGAGCAGTACTTC. The whole variable domain, remainder taken from reference TRBV5-1 and TRBJ2-7, is KAGVTQTPRYLIKTRGQQVTLSCSPISGHRSVSWYQQTPGQGLQFLFEYFSETQRNKGNFPGRFSGRQFSNSRSEMNVSTLELGDSALYLCASSPETGGRSYEQYFGPGTRLTVT.

The chain is built from TRBV5-1 and TRBJ2-1; D gene ambiguous. Germline V CDR1 and CDR2: SGHRS, YFSETQ. V gave up 5 bases and J gave up 8 bases, with 8 bases separating them. The CDR3 covers 11 residues. The CDR3 DNA sequence: TGCGCCAGCAGGGGCCAATATGAGCAGTTCTTC. This gives the protein CASRGQYEQFF.

This rearrangement joins TRBV5-1 to TRBJ2-1; 8 positions match TRBD2. V was clipped by 2 bases and J by 3 bases; unmatched bases: 4. The CDR3 has 15 residues. Germline CDR1 reads SGHRS; CDR2 reads YFSETQ. As DNA, the CDR3 is TGCGCCAGCAGCTTAAGCGGGAGAGTCTACAATGAGCAGTTCTTC. Its protein product is CASSLSGRVYNEQFF.

This clone was recorded only once. This chain connects TRBV27 to TRBJ2-3, with D uncertain. The CDR3 totals 15 residues. The germline gives CDR1 MNHEY, CDR2 SMNVEV (reference sequence). Trimming took 5 bases from V and 0 from J, leaving 12 bases between them. The CDR3 DNA follows: TGTGCCAGCAGTACGATTGACACTAGCACAGATACGCAGTATTTT. Amino acids: CASSTIDTSTDTQYF.

J is TRBJ2-7 and V is TRBV2; tentatively, D is TRBD2 (7 bases). The CDR3 has 17 residues. Germline values: CDR1 SNHLY, CDR2 FYNNEI. Trimming took 4 bases from V and 3 from J, leaving 22 bases between them. This CDR3 reads CASSGRFGGGPVYEQYF. CDR3 DNA sequence: TGTGCCAGCAGTGGCAGGTTCGGCGGGGGCCCGGTCTACGAGCAGTACTTC.

The CDR3, as DNA: TGTGCCAGCAGTTTTGCTGACAGGGGGATGAAGCCCCAGCATTTT. Its protein is CASSFADRGMKPQHF. The J gene is TRBJ1-5, the V gene TRBV28; 9 bases map to TRBD1. The trim removed 3 bases at V and 8 bases at J, leaving 8 bases unmatched. Germline V lookup: CDR1 MDHEN, CDR2 SYDVKM. The CDR3 consists of 15 residues.

V gene TRBV25-1 combines with J gene TRBJ2-6; a weak D match, TRBD1 (5 bases). CDR1 and CDR2 from the germline V gene are MGHDK and SYGVNS. The CDR3 is 16 residues long. V dropped 2 bases and J dropped 4 bases, with 12 bases sitting between them. The CDR3 DNA reads TGTGCCAGCAGTGAAGTTGGGGCCACGGGGGCCAACGTCCTGACTTTC. This codes for CASSEVGATGANVLTF.

V usage is TRBV7-9 and J usage is TRBJ2-3; 10 bases align to TRBD2. V shed 2 bases and J 1 base; nucleotides not matched to a gene: 3. The CDR3 covers 16 residues. Germline V CDR1 and CDR2: SEHNR, FQNEAQ (reference sequence). Here the CDR3 reads CASSLLAGEGTDTQYF. For the CDR3, the DNA is TGTGCCAGCAGCTTACTAGCGGGAGAGGGCACAGATACGCAGTATTTT.

The chain employs TRBV11-2 and TRBJ2-7; 8 bases line up with TRBD1. Germline V gene data show CDR1 as SGHAT and CDR2 as FQNNGV. J lost 0 bases, V lost 1 base, and 2 bases had no gene match. CDR3 length: 15 amino acids. The CDR3 DNA follows: TGTGCCAGCAGCTTAGCAGGGGGCATCTCCTACGAGCAGTACTTC. It yields the protein CASSLAGGISYEQYF.

J is TRBJ2-1 and V is TRBV7-2; D is unresolved. The CDR3 consists of 13 residues. CDR1 and CDR2 (germline): SGHTA, FQGNSA. The V gene lost 5 bases and the J gene lost 9 bases, with 14 bases spanning the gap. CDR3 region: CASSPFLRIEQFF. CDR3 DNA: TGTGCCAGCAGCCCTTTTCTCAGGATTGAGCAGTTCTTC.

The chain combines TRBV28 with TRBJ2-5; 9 nucleotides agree with TRBD2. There are 15 residues in the CDR3. V dropped 2 bases and J dropped 6; count of bases not matched to a gene: 7. Germline CDR1 and CDR2: MDHEN and SYDVKM. CDR3 loop: CASSLGGRVVKTQYF. In DNA form, the CDR3 reads TGTGCCAGCAGTTTAGGCGGGAGGGTGGTAAAGACCCAGTACTTC.

This rearrangement joins TRBV7-9 to TRBJ2-5; TRBD1 aligns across 9 bases. Germline V lookup: CDR1 SEHNR, CDR2 FQNEAQ (reference sequence). The V segment lost 3 bases and the J segment 2 bases; nucleotides outside the gene matches: 4. The CDR3 contains 15 residues. The CDR3 nucleotides read TGTGCCAGCAGCTTGCACAGGGGGCCACAAGAGACCCAGTACTTC. This translates into CASSLHRGPQETQYF.

The chain carries TRBV28 and TRBJ2-1; D is possibly TRBD1 (6 bases). The CDR3 consists of 15 residues. The V gene's germline CDR1 is MDHEN and CDR2 SYDVKM. Trimming took 2 bases from V and 1 from J, leaving 9 bases between them. The CDR3 nucleotides read TGTGCCAGCAGTTTAGGGGGCGATTCCTACAATGAGCAGTTCTTC. Its protein product is CASSLGGDSYNEQFF.

The rearrangement links TRBV11-2 to TRBJ1-4; D may be TRBD1 (6 bases). Germline CDR1 SGHAT, CDR2 FQNNGV. Between the trimmed V and J ends, which lost 5 bases and 7 bases, there was a span of 17 bases. The CDR3 loop spans 15 amino acids. The CDR3 nucleotides read TGTGCCAGCAGCCCAGGGTTAGGGGGAAGTGAAAAACTGTTTTTT. This codes for CASSPGLGGSEKLFF.